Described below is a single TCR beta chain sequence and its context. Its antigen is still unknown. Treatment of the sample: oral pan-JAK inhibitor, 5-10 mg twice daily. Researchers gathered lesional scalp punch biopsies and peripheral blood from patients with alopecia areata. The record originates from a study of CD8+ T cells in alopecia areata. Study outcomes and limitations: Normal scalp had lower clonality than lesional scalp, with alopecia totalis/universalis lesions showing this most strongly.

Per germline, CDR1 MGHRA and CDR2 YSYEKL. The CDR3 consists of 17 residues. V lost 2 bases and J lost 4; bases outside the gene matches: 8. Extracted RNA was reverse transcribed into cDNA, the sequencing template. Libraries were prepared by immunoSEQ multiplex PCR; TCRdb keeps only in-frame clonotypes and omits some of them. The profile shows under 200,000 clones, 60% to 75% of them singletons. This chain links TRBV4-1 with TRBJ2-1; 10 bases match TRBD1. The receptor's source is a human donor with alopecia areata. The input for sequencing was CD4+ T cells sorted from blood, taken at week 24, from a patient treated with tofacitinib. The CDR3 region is CASSQKLPGQGYNEQFF. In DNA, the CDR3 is TGCGCCAGCAGCCAAAAGCTGCCGGGACAGGGGTACAATGAGCAGTTCTTC.